This T cell receptor (beta chain) derives from a study of response to subunit inactivated influenza vaccine. Whole-study results and caveats: New T cells are recruited in small numbers by each seasonal influenza vaccination, according to the authors' suggestion.

One entry per CDR3 protein results from TCRdb running MiXCR on the RT-PCR reads. The data contain 180,000 or so distinct CDR3 sequences, approximately 12% of them singletons. This CDR3 contains 16 residues. V was shortened by 0 bases and J by 2 bases, with 11 bases between the two germline ends. From germline, CDR1 is SEHNR and CDR2 FQNEAQ (reference sequence). To note about this clonotype: The antigen is not known.

These data also featured in a second study, about T cells expressing NK-cell markers. As that study records: The TCR beta cDNA came from 5'RACE template switching with UMIs. It was sorted CD3+CD56-NKG2C+, CD3+CD56+NKG2C- and CD3+CD56+NKG2C+ T cells that provided the TCR beta repertoires. Several experiments confined sorting to alpha-beta TCR T cells with an anti-gamma-delta TCR antibody.

The chain carries TRBV7-9 and TRBJ2-1; D may be TRBD2 (6 bases). The clonotype originates from a man aged 45-60 years who received an inactivated influenza vaccine. The sequencing used CD8+ T cells sorted from PBMCs, collected 12 days after vaccination. CDR3 sequence reads: CASSLAPSVAYNEQFF. CDR3 coding DNA: TGTGCCAGCAGCTTAGCACCTAGCGTTGCCTACAATGAGCAGTTCTTC.